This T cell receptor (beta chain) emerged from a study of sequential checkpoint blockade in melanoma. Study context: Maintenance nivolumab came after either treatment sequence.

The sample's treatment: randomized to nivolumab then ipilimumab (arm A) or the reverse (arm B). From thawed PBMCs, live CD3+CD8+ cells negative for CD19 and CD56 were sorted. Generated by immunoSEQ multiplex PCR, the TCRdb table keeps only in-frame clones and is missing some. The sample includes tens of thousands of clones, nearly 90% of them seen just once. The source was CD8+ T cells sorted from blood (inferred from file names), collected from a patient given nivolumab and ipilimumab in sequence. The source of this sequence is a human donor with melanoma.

This chain's CDR3 is CASSPFPGGYEQYF. The CDR3 DNA follows: TGTGCCAGCAGTCCGTTTCCAGGGGGCTACGAGCAGTACTTC. The chain is built from TRBV27 and TRBJ2-7; 7 nucleotides line up with TRBD1. From germline, CDR1 is MNHEY and CDR2 SMNVEV (reference sequence). There are 14 residues in the CDR3. V lost 5 bases and J lost 3; bases outside the gene matches: 7.